The clone carrying this T cell receptor beta chain was seen ten or more times. The authors prepared the TCRbeta library with unique molecular identifiers. A single record per CDR3 protein comes from TCRdb applying MiXCR to the PCR reads. The repertoire includes 300,000 or so distinct CDR3 sequences, 9.9% of them detected once, and around 9.1% sits in the top ten. These data belong to a study of T-cell reconstitution after alpha-beta-depleted transplantation in children. The CDR3 is 14 residues long. V was trimmed by 0 bases and J by 4 bases, leaving 10 bases between them. From germline, CDR1 is SGHKS and CDR2 YYEKEE (reference sequence).

The sequence was collected from a human donor who donated a stem cell graft to a child with SCID. The source material was PBMCs from the stem cell graft donor, sampled from the stem cell graft. The chain is built from TRBV5-5 and TRBJ1-2; no clear D gene. The DNA of the CDR3 is TGTGCCAGCAGCTTGGTTGTACAGATCTATGGCTACACCTTC. Protein product: CASSLVVQIYGYTF.